This is a list of T cell receptor beta chains from one sample in a study of T cell responses to AZD1222 COVID-19 vaccine. The repertoire was sequenced with immunoSEQ multiplex PCR; TCRdb's copy has only in-frame clones and lacks some. This table holds 150,000 to 200,000 clones, 80% to 95% found once. The sample here was peripheral blood, taken on day 0 of AZD1222 vaccination. The receptors were gathered from an adult in good health. Each CDR3 is given with its conserved first and last residue. A D gene is named only where the DNA matches it firmly. Clone size, where shown, is once, few, many, or a class for clones that have expanded.

V gene: TRBV4-3; D gene: .; clone size: .; J gene: TRBJ2-5; CDR3 protein: CASSQEGAGETQYF; CDR3 DNA: TGCGCCAGCAGCCAAGAGGGAGCGGGAGAGACCCAGTACTTC
V gene: TRBV5-6; D gene: TRBD1; clone size: .; J gene: TRBJ2-1; CDR3 protein: CASSLGTGGWSEQFF; CDR3 DNA: TGTGCCAGCAGCTTGGGGACAGGGGGCTGGAGTGAGCAGTTCTTC
V gene: TRBV5-1; D gene: .; clone size: .; J gene: TRBJ1-3; CDR3 protein: CASSLGVLTEGNTIYF; CDR3 DNA: TGCGCCAGCAGCTTGGGCGTCCTCACAGAGGGAAACACCATATATTTT
V gene: TRBV28; D gene: TRBD2; clone size: .; J gene: TRBJ2-1; CDR3 protein: CASSLGAGPDYNEQFF; CDR3 DNA: TGTGCCAGCAGTTTAGGAGCGGGACCAGACTACAATGAGCAGTTCTTC
V gene: TRBV10-3; D gene: .; clone size: once; J gene: TRBJ1-1; CDR3 protein: CAIRRGPADTEAFF; CDR3 DNA: TGTGCCATCAGGAGGGGACCCGCGGACACTGAAGCTTTCTTT
V gene: TRBV7-2; D gene: .; clone size: once; J gene: TRBJ1-2; CDR3 protein: CASSPEGGMFGYTF; CDR3 DNA: TGTGCCAGCAGCCCAGAGGGGGGAATGTTTGGCTACACCTTC
V gene: TRBV7-9; D gene: .; clone size: .; J gene: TRBJ2-7; CDR3 protein: CASSPRGYEQYF; CDR3 DNA: TGTGCCAGCAGCCCTCGGGGCTACGAGCAGTACTTC
V gene: TRBV9; D gene: .; clone size: .; J gene: TRBJ1-3; CDR3 protein: CASSPSQDVLRPGSGNTIYF; CDR3 DNA: TGTGCCAGCAGCCCATCCCAGGACGTCCTCCGTCCTGGGTCTGGAAACACCATATATTTT
V gene: TRBV5-6; D gene: .; clone size: .; J gene: TRBJ2-3; CDR3 protein: CASSLKGIDTQYF; CDR3 DNA: TGTGCCAGCAGCTTGAAGGGGATAGATACGCAGTATTTT
V gene: TRBV18; D gene: TRBD1; clone size: once; J gene: TRBJ2-7; CDR3 protein: CASSLTGGAVYEQYF; CDR3 DNA: TGTGCCAGCTCACTCACAGGGGGAGCCGTCTACGAGCAGTACTTC
V gene: TRBV2; D gene: TRBD1; clone size: .; J gene: TRBJ1-2; CDR3 protein: CASSEAPGQGFYTF; CDR3 DNA: TGTGCCAGCAGTGAGGCCCCGGGACAGGGATTTTACACCTTC
V gene: TRBV3-1/TRBV3-2; D gene: TRBD1; clone size: .; J gene: TRBJ2-4; CDR3 protein: CASSQAGGRAKNIQYF; CDR3 DNA: TGTGCCAGCAGCCAAGCAGGGGGCAGAGCCAAAAACATTCAGTACTTC
V gene: TRBV9; D gene: .; clone size: .; J gene: TRBJ2-5; CDR3 protein: CASSFASSEPETQYF; CDR3 DNA: TGTGCCAGCAGCTTCGCATCCTCGGAGCCAGAGACCCAGTACTTC
V gene: TRBV6-1; D gene: TRBD1; clone size: .; J gene: TRBJ1-5; CDR3 protein: CASSEGTGGLNQPQHF; CDR3 DNA: TGTGCCAGCAGTGAAGGGACAGGGGGCCTTAATCAGCCCCAGCATTTT
V gene: TRBV4-2; D gene: TRBD1; clone size: .; J gene: TRBJ2-5; CDR3 protein: CASSQGTGVRETQYF; CDR3 DNA: TGTGCCAGCAGCCAAGGGACAGGGGTTCGGGAGACCCAGTACTTC
V gene: TRBV19; D gene: .; clone size: .; J gene: TRBJ1-5; CDR3 protein: CASSSSGVQPQHF; CDR3 DNA: TGTGCCAGTAGTTCCAGTGGGGTCCAGCCCCAGCATTTT
V gene: TRBV10-2; D gene: .; clone size: once; J gene: TRBJ2-1; CDR3 protein: CASRKGGQGRNEQFF; CDR3 DNA: TGCGCCAGCAGGAAAGGTGGGCAGGGCAGGAATGAGCAGTTCTTC
V gene: TRBV12-3/TRBV12-4; D gene: TRBD1; clone size: .; J gene: TRBJ1-1; CDR3 protein: CASSQTGSTEAFF; CDR3 DNA: TGTGCCAGCAGTCAGACAGGGTCCACTGAAGCTTTCTTT
V gene: TRBV4-1; D gene: TRBD1; clone size: .; J gene: TRBJ1-2; CDR3 protein: CASQGGQRDYGYTF; CDR3 DNA: TGCGCCAGCCAGGGGGGGCAGAGAGACTATGGCTACACCTTC
V gene: TRBV27; D gene: .; clone size: .; J gene: TRBJ1-2; CDR3 protein: CASSSGQIRGYTF; CDR3 DNA: TGTGCCAGCAGTTCCGGGCAGATTCGTGGCTACACCTTC
V gene: TRBV5-1; D gene: .; clone size: .; J gene: TRBJ1-1; CDR3 protein: CASSSDTLNTEAFF; CDR3 DNA: TGCGCCAGCAGCTCCGACACCTTGAACACTGAAGCTTTCTTT
V gene: TRBV7-9; D gene: TRBD1; clone size: .; J gene: TRBJ1-5; CDR3 protein: CASMKTGGYSNQPQHF; CDR3 DNA: TGTGCCAGCATGAAAACAGGGGGATATAGCAATCAGCCCCAGCATTTT
V gene: TRBV7-2; D gene: TRBD1; clone size: .; J gene: TRBJ1-2; CDR3 protein: CASSVPQGYYGYTF; CDR3 DNA: TGTGCCAGCAGCGTTCCACAGGGGTACTATGGCTACACCTTC
V gene: TRBV25-1; D gene: TRBD1; clone size: once; J gene: TRBJ1-1; CDR3 protein: CASAPGQGTEAFF; CDR3 DNA: TGTGCCAGCGCTCCCGGACAGGGCACTGAAGCTTTCTTT
V gene: TRBV3-1/TRBV3-2; D gene: .; clone size: once; J gene: TRBJ1-2; CDR3 protein: CASSQVLIPAPRYGYTF; CDR3 DNA: TGTGCCAGCAGCCAAGTTTTAATACCGGCCCCGAGATATGGCTACACCTTC
V gene: TRBV7-2; D gene: TRBD2; clone size: .; J gene: TRBJ2-7; CDR3 protein: CASSLVAGGALYEQYF; CDR3 DNA: TGTGCCAGCAGCTTAGTAGCGGGGGGGGCCCTCTACGAGCAGTACTTC
V gene: TRBV16; D gene: .; clone size: .; J gene: TRBJ1-1; CDR3 protein: CASSQNREYTEAFF; CDR3 DNA: TGTGCCAGCAGCCAAAATCGGGAGTACACTGAAGCTTTCTTT
V gene: TRBV2; D gene: .; clone size: .; J gene: TRBJ2-7; CDR3 protein: CASRRQAVLLGEQYF; CDR3 DNA: TGTGCCAGCCGGAGACAGGCAGTCCTCTTGGGTGAGCAGTACTTC
V gene: TRBV19; D gene: .; clone size: .; J gene: TRBJ2-4; CDR3 protein: CASSIVEGNIQYF; CDR3 DNA: TGTGCCAGTAGTATCGTAGAGGGAAACATTCAGTACTTC
V gene: TRBV5-4; D gene: .; clone size: once; J gene: TRBJ2-3; CDR3 protein: CASRRMGVGRTDTQYF; CDR3 DNA: TGTGCCAGCAGACGGATGGGGGTCGGGCGCACAGATACGCAGTATTTT
V gene: TRBV28; D gene: TRBD1; clone size: .; J gene: TRBJ1-2; CDR3 protein: CASRNQGADYGYTF; CDR3 DNA: TGTGCCAGCAGAAATCAGGGGGCGGACTATGGCTACACCTTC
V gene: TRBV28; D gene: .; clone size: .; J gene: TRBJ2-5; CDR3 protein: CASRVRTLRETQYF; CDR3 DNA: TGTGCCAGCCGCGTACGGACCCTCCGAGAGACCCAGTACTTC
V gene: TRBV30; D gene: .; clone size: .; J gene: TRBJ1-2; CDR3 protein: CAWSVWETYGYTF; CDR3 DNA: TGTGCCTGGAGTGTATGGGAGACTTATGGCTACACCTTC
V gene: TRBV2; D gene: .; clone size: .; J gene: TRBJ1-3; CDR3 protein: CASSTNSGNTIYF; CDR3 DNA: TGTGCCAGCAGCACCAACTCTGGAAACACCATATATTTT
V gene: TRBV5-1; D gene: TRBD1; clone size: .; J gene: TRBJ1-4; CDR3 protein: CASSSRDRGATNEKLFF; CDR3 DNA: TGCGCCAGCAGCTCGAGGGACAGGGGAGCCACTAATGAAAAACTGTTTTTT
V gene: TRBV7-3; D gene: .; clone size: once; J gene: TRBJ2-1; CDR3 protein: CASSMSRDNEQFF; CDR3 DNA: TGTGCCAGCAGCATGTCGAGGGACAATGAGCAGTTCTTC